This TCR beta chain comes out of a study of blood T cell repertoires in COVID-19. Across the study: In each case, the material was cDNA or gDNA derived from T cells, B-cell-depleted T cells, or PBMCs.

In the original processing: From reference gene primer amplification, estimates of nucleated cell counts were derived. Clones were read by immunoSEQ multiplex PCR, and TCRdb kept only the in-frame ones, dropping some. V and J calls and clone size are those listed in that table; D and trimming were worked out from the DNA. The table lists more than 250,000 clones, 65% to 90% of them singletons, with 4.5% to 5.5% in the top ten. The CDR3 length is 11 residues. Germline assignment: CDR1 DFQATT and CDR2 SNEGSKA (reference sequence). Trimming pared 6 bases from V and 4 bases from J, leaving 6 bases between.

The specimen was peripheral blood. The receptor was derived from a man aged 50 to 59 with active or convalescent COVID-19. The chain combines TRBV20-1 with TRBJ1-4; D ambiguous. CDR3 loop: CSANYNEKLFF. CDR3 coding DNA: TGCAGTGCAAACTATAATGAAAAACTGTTTTTT.